This T cell receptor beta chain was observed in a study of cytomegalovirus exposure and HLA in healthy donors. The overall study: Both the 120 or so validation repertoires and the approximately 620 first-cohort repertoires used the same platform, as reported by a later analysis.

Measured with immunoSEQ multiplex PCR; TCRdb has only the in-frame clones, and not every one. The sample has roughly 98,000 clones; roughly 87% are singletons. Details on this clone: The antigen remains unidentified.

Notes on the study in general: Generally TCR sequences proved uncommon, though certain public TCRs appeared in numerous donors. Cytomegalovirus-associated status was assigned to approximately 160 TCR beta chains.

Trimming shortened V by 3 bases and J by 2 bases, and 10 bases separated the two germline ends. Germline V gene sequence: CDR1 ENHRY, CDR2 SYGVKD. The CDR3 totals 14 residues. The TCR originated in a man aged 18 to 29 in good health and CMV-seropositive. The sequenced sample consisted of PBMCs. The J gene is TRBJ1-2, the V gene TRBV10-3; weak D call: TRBD1 (6 bases). The CDR3 loop is CAISDLQGNYGYTF. The CDR3 region has the DNA TGTGCCATCAGTGACTTACAGGGCAACTATGGCTACACCTTC.